This T cell receptor beta chain came from a study of blood T cell repertoires in COVID-19. Overall study context: The United States, Italy and Spain were the sources of the acute and convalescent COVID-19 samples.

Repertoires were generated with immunoSEQ multiplex PCR, while TCRdb's copy carries only in-frame clones and drops some. The sample has hundreds of thousands of clones, 75% to 90% seen once. This CDR3 is 14 amino acids long. With 2 bases removed from V and 5 bases from J, the gap between germline ends came to 12 bases. The germline gives CDR1 SGHTA, CDR2 FQGTGA. The sequencing sample was made of peripheral blood. The rearrangement joins TRBV7-3 to TRBJ1-1, with a tentative D call TRBD1 (6 bases). This clonotype was sampled from a woman aged 60-75 years with COVID-19, enrolled during active disease. The CDR3 bases are TGTGCCAGCAGCTTATACAGGGTTAGTACTGAAGCTTTCTTT. This encodes CASSLYRVSTEAFF.